Listed below are T cell receptor beta chains from one sample, sequenced in a study of cytomegalovirus exposure and HLA in healthy donors. TCRdb keeps only in-frame clones here, not all; method: immunoSEQ multiplex PCR. The data contain about 190,000 clones, roughly 77% of them singletons. Source material: PBMCs. The receptors come from a woman aged 45 to 65 in good health and CMV-seronegative. The CDR3 runs from the conserved cysteine through the conserved F or W. Fields, in order: clone size, CDR3 length, D gene, J gene, V gene, CDR3 protein, CDR3 DNA. The D gene is left open where the match is weak. For some rows the clone size is stated as once, few or many, or as a class when expanded; others skip it.

abundance: NA; len: 15; d_gene: TRBD1; j_gene: TRBJ2-1; v_gene: TRBV19; CDR3aa: CASSILGTGGNEQFF; CDR3nt: TGTGCCAGTAGTATTCTAGGGACAGGGGGCAATGAGCAGTTCTTC
abundance: NA; len: 15; d_gene: TRBD2; j_gene: TRBJ2-1; v_gene: TRBV9; CDR3aa: CASSVGTSGPNEQFF; CDR3nt: TGTGCCAGCAGCGTAGGAACTAGCGGTCCCAATGAGCAGTTCTTC
abundance: NA; len: 17; d_gene: NA; j_gene: TRBJ2-7; v_gene: TRBV6-1; CDR3aa: CASSEGWSGQGVDEQYF; CDR3nt: TGTGCCAGCAGTGAAGGATGGTCGGGCCAGGGTGTGGACGAGCAGTACTTC
abundance: NA; len: 12; d_gene: NA; j_gene: TRBJ2-7; v_gene: TRBV19; CDR3aa: CASSGGHYEQYF; CDR3nt: TGTGCCAGTAGTGGGGGACACTACGAGCAGTACTTC
abundance: NA; len: 13; d_gene: NA; j_gene: TRBJ2-7; v_gene: TRBV2; CDR3aa: CASSDGGPYEQYF; CDR3nt: TGTGCCAGCAGTGATGGGGGCCCCTACGAGCAGTACTTC
abundance: few; len: 17; d_gene: NA; j_gene: TRBJ1-6; v_gene: TRBV27; CDR3aa: CASSLNLRSGDGSPLHF; CDR3nt: TGTGCCAGCAGTTTAAATTTGAGGTCGGGGGACGGTTCACCCCTCCACTTT
abundance: NA; len: 16; d_gene: NA; j_gene: TRBJ2-1; v_gene: TRBV5-4; CDR3aa: CASSTPKGGITNEQFF; CDR3nt: TGTGCCAGCAGTACGCCAAAGGGGGGGATTACAAATGAGCAGTTCTTC
abundance: NA; len: 17; d_gene: TRBD2; j_gene: TRBJ2-3; v_gene: TRBV28; CDR3aa: CASSYLRTSGRTDTQYF; CDR3nt: TGTGCCAGCAGTTACCTACGGACTAGCGGGAGGACAGATACGCAGTATTTT
abundance: NA; len: 12; d_gene: TRBD2; j_gene: TRBJ2-1; v_gene: TRBV29-1; CDR3aa: CSVDLAGGLSFF; CDR3nt: TGCAGCGTTGATTTGGCGGGGGGGCTGTCGTTCTTC
abundance: NA; len: 14; d_gene: TRBD1; j_gene: TRBJ2-2; v_gene: TRBV2; CDR3aa: CASWRDREYGELFF; CDR3nt: TGTGCCAGCTGGAGGGACAGGGAATACGGGGAGCTGTTTTTT
abundance: NA; len: 15; d_gene: NA; j_gene: TRBJ1-5; v_gene: TRBV7-2; CDR3aa: CASSRTAHSNQPQHF; CDR3nt: TGTGCCAGCAGCCGGACAGCGCATAGCAATCAGCCCCAGCATTTT
abundance: once; len: 13; d_gene: NA; j_gene: TRBJ1-1; v_gene: TRBV6-6; CDR3aa: CASSYEQNTEAFF; CDR3nt: TGTGCCAGCAGTTACGAGCAAAACACTGAAGCTTTCTTT
abundance: NA; len: 16; d_gene: TRBD1; j_gene: TRBJ2-2; v_gene: TRBV28; CDR3aa: CASSFLQGAGTGELFF; CDR3nt: TGTGCCAGCAGTTTTTTGCAGGGGGCTGGAACCGGGGAGCTGTTTTTT
abundance: NA; len: 15; d_gene: TRBD1; j_gene: TRBJ1-2; v_gene: TRBV7-2; CDR3aa: CASSSRDRGDYGYTF; CDR3nt: TGTGCCAGCAGCTCGAGGGACAGGGGCGACTATGGCTACACCTTC
abundance: NA; len: 14; d_gene: NA; j_gene: TRBJ2-2; v_gene: TRBV11-3; CDR3aa: CASSPTANTGELFF; CDR3nt: TGTGCCAGCAGTCCGACAGCGAACACCGGGGAGCTGTTTTTT
abundance: NA; len: 15; d_gene: TRBD2; j_gene: TRBJ2-1; v_gene: TRBV27; CDR3aa: CASSYSGAGGHEQFF; CDR3nt: TGTGCCAGCAGTTATAGCGGTGCGGGGGGTCATGAGCAGTTCTTC
abundance: once; len: 20; d_gene: TRBD2; j_gene: TRBJ2-1; v_gene: TRBV28; CDR3aa: CASSSPGTSGRAWGYNEQFF; CDR3nt: TGTGCCAGCAGTTCGCCCGGGACTAGCGGGAGAGCTTGGGGCTACAATGAGCAGTTCTTC
abundance: NA; len: 12; d_gene: NA; j_gene: TRBJ1-4; v_gene: TRBV6-6; CDR3aa: CASRIMEEKLFF; CDR3nt: TGTGCCAGCAGGATTATGGAGGAAAAACTGTTTTTT
abundance: NA; len: 13; d_gene: TRBD1; j_gene: TRBJ1-2; v_gene: TRBV19; CDR3aa: CASSIRAGGGYTF; CDR3nt: TGTGCCAGTAGTATACGGGCAGGGGGTGGCTACACCTTC
abundance: once; len: 13; d_gene: NA; j_gene: TRBJ1-5; v_gene: TRBV6-6; CDR3aa: CASSLRSNQPQHF; CDR3nt: TGTGCCAGCAGCCTGAGGAGCAATCAGCCCCAGCATTTT
abundance: NA; len: 12; d_gene: NA; j_gene: TRBJ2-7; v_gene: TRBV5-4; CDR3aa: CASSLLGGEQYF; CDR3nt: TGTGCCAGCAGCTTGTTGGGGGGCGAGCAGTACTTC
abundance: NA; len: 15; d_gene: TRBD1; j_gene: TRBJ2-5; v_gene: TRBV5-1; CDR3aa: CASSRYRGREETQYF; CDR3nt: TGCGCCAGCAGCCGGTACAGGGGAAGAGAAGAGACCCAGTACTTC
abundance: NA; len: 16; d_gene: TRBD2; j_gene: TRBJ2-1; v_gene: TRBV25-1; CDR3aa: CASSGETSGRTHEQFF; CDR3nt: TGTGCCAGCAGTGGGGAGACTAGCGGGAGAACCCATGAGCAGTTCTTC
abundance: NA; len: 13; d_gene: NA; j_gene: TRBJ1-2; v_gene: TRBV15; CDR3aa: CATSSPELYGYTF; CDR3nt: TGTGCCACCAGCAGCCCCGAGCTCTATGGCTACACCTTC
abundance: NA; len: 12; d_gene: NA; j_gene: TRBJ1-4; v_gene: TRBV7-8; CDR3aa: CASTSSSEKLFF; CDR3nt: TGTGCCAGCACATCCAGTTCGGAAAAACTGTTTTTT
abundance: NA; len: 17; d_gene: NA; j_gene: TRBJ1-4; v_gene: TRBV7-9; CDR3aa: CASSYPGGGTEYEKLFF; CDR3nt: TGTGCCAGCAGTTATCCGGGGGGCGGGACGGAATATGAAAAACTGTTTTTT
abundance: once; len: 14; d_gene: NA; j_gene: TRBJ2-7; v_gene: TRBV10-1; CDR3aa: CASSESALSYEQYF; CDR3nt: TGCGCCAGCAGTGAATCAGCGTTATCCTACGAGCAGTACTTC
abundance: NA; len: 14; d_gene: TRBD1; j_gene: TRBJ1-2; v_gene: TRBV7-2; CDR3aa: CASSLAQGADGYTF; CDR3nt: TGTGCCAGCAGCTTAGCACAGGGGGCTGATGGCTACACCTTC